This T cell receptor (beta chain) was obtained from a study of neurological immune-mediated disorders. General observations from the study: None of the CDR3 amino acid sequences in expanded clones turned up in more than one subject, which points to private repertoires in all groups. HTLV-1-associated myelopathy showed the most TCR clonal expansion; multiple sclerosis the least, below healthy controls.

cDNA synthesis was performed by 5'RACE with 10-nucleotide random UMIs. TCRdb passed the 5' RACE reads through MiXCR, listing each CDR3 protein once. The sample lists about 50,000 distinct CDR3 sequences, 8% to 10% occurring once. Germline V gene sequence: CDR1 SGHRS, CDR2 YFSETQ. The CDR3 loop spans 17 amino acids. Trimming at V came to 0 bases and at J to 8 bases, leaving 7 bases not matched to a gene. Time point denoted: longitudinal time-point 1 (baseline). This clonotype has at least ten counts. Its matching antigen is unknown. The receptor comes from a woman between 40 and 50 years old in good health. The sample was PBMCs. This chain links TRBV5-1 with TRBJ2-1; TRBD2 agrees at 14 bases. The CDR3 region has the DNA TGCGCCAGCAGCTTGGGACTAGCGGGAGGGCCGGTGGATGAGCAGTTCTTC. Translating gives CASSLGLAGGPVDEQFF.